These 27 T cell receptor beta chains originate from one sample sequenced in a study of B cell selection in AIRE deficiency. Sorting defined conventional CD4 T cells as CD4+CD127+. Only in-frame clones appear in the TCRdb table, and some are missing; sequencing was by immunoSEQ multiplex PCR. The top ten clones hold around 0.3% of a sample with 20,000 to 25,000 clones, almost 97% of them seen once. Sample: conventional CD4+ T cells sorted from PBMCs. All receptors come from a human donor with AIRE deficiency.

The chain combines TRBV4-1 with TRBJ2-1; 11 nucleotides align to TRBD2. CDR3 size: 18 residues. The germline V gene encodes CDR1 MGHRA and CDR2 YSYEKL. V dropped 6 bases and J dropped 5; count of bases not matched to a gene: 15. The CDR3 spells CASRRILAGAPSHNEQFF. The CDR3 DNA sequence: TGCGCCAGCAGACGTATACTAGCGGGGGCTCCCAGTCACAATGAGCAGTTCTTC.

This chain's CDR3 is CASGVSWSTDTQYF. The CDR3 bases are TGTGCCAGTGGGGTCTCCTGGAGCACAGATACGCAGTATTTT. This chain uses TRBV19 with TRBJ2-3; no definite D call. CDR1 LNHDA and CDR2 SQIVND come from the germline V gene (reference sequence). V was trimmed by 8 bases and J by 0 bases, leaving 12 bases between them. There are 14 residues in the CDR3.

V and J are TRBV18 and TRBJ1-5, with D maybe TRBD1 (5 bases). The V gene lost 3 bases and the J gene lost 3 bases, with 9 bases spanning the gap. The CDR3 is 14 amino acids. Germline lookup yields CDR1 KGHSH and CDR2 LQKENI. The CDR3 here is CASSPLDTNQPQHF. The CDR3 region has the DNA TGTGCCAGCTCACCCCTGGACACCAATCAGCCCCAGCATTTT.

The chain recombines TRBV11-2 with TRBJ2-5; possible D gene TRBD1, 6 bases. The V end lost 5 bases, the J end lost 5 bases, and 18 bases lay between the germline ends. Germline-derived CDR1 and CDR2 are SGHAT and FQNNGV. The CDR3 extends over 15 amino acids. The CDR3 spells CASSPWGPERETQYF. The CDR3 region has the DNA TGTGCCAGCAGCCCGTGGGGGCCGGAAAGGGAGACCCAGTACTTC.

The chain is built from TRBV28 and TRBJ2-5; 7 bases map to TRBD2. The CDR3 runs 14 residues. Germline CDR1 and CDR2: MDHEN and SYDVKM. The V and J ends lost 3 bases and 0 bases, in that order; junction bases with no gene match: 1. The CDR3 spells CASSLGGDQETQYF. CDR3 bases: TGTGCCAGCAGTTTGGGGGGGGACCAAGAGACCCAGTACTTC.

The V gene is TRBV7-2, the J gene TRBJ1-1; D is unresolved. The CDR3 is made up of 14 amino acids. With 0 bases removed from V and 4 bases from J, the gap between germline ends came to 9 bases. Per the germline V gene, CDR1 is SGHTA and CDR2 is FQGNSA. CDR3: CASSLAGRATEAFF. Here the CDR3 DNA reads TGTGCCAGCAGCTTAGCGGGAAGGGCCACTGAAGCTTTCTTT. Looking up the rest from reference TRBV7-2 and TRBJ1-1 gives the full variable domain: GAGVSQSPSNKVTEKGKDVELRCDPISGHTALYWYRQSLGQGLEFLIYFQGNSAPDKSGLPSDRFSAERTGGSVSTLTIQRTQQEDSAVYLCASSLAGRATEAFFGQGTRLTVV.

The CDR3 coding sequence is TGTGCCAGCAGTGACAGACAATTCTACGAGCAGTACTTC. It specifies CASSDRQFYEQYF. The gene calls are TRBV2 and TRBJ2-7, with no clear D. Trimming stripped 3 bases from V and 3 bases from J, with 9 bases between. Germline V gives CDR1 SNHLY, CDR2 FYNNEI. This CDR3 contains 13 residues.

The V and J genes are TRBV4-3 and TRBJ1-3; D is possibly TRBD1 (5 bases). Deletions cut 4 bases from V and 3 bases from J, with 19 bases between. The germline V gene has CDR1 LGHNA and CDR2 YSLEER. The CDR3 sequence is 17 residues long. The CDR3 protein is CASSLNQPGGGGNTIYF. The CDR3 DNA follows: TGCGCCAGCAGCCTTAACCAACCCGGGGGAGGTGGAAACACCATATATTTT.

This clone was counted once. The chain uses TRBV29-1 and TRBJ1-2; D possibly corresponds to TRBD1 (5 bases). Germline V gene sequence: CDR1 SQVTM, CDR2 ANQGSEA. The CDR3 length is 14 residues. V was clipped by 6 bases and J by 0 bases, with 14 bases between them. In DNA, the CDR3 is TGCAGCGTCGCGAGGGGCCTAGCTAACTATGGCTACACCTTC. It specifies CSVARGLANYGYTF.

This chain connects TRBV9 to TRBJ2-2, with D perhaps given as TRBD1 or TRBD2 (6 bases each). The V end was cut by 3 bases, the J end by 4 bases, with 19 bases between. Looked up from germline, CDR1 is SGDLS and CDR2 is YYNGEE. The CDR3 runs to 17 residues. In nucleotides, the CDR3 is TGTGCCAGCAGCGCCACCCCCCGGGGGCAGATCACCGGGGAGCTGTTTTTT. It codes for CASSATPRGQITGELFF.

The J gene is TRBJ2-2, the V gene TRBV19; D is uncertain. CDR1 is LNHDA and CDR2 is SQIVND in the germline V gene (reference sequence). The CDR3 sequence is 13 residues long. V was shortened by 2 bases and J by 8 bases, with 9 bases between the two germline ends. CDR3 DNA sequence: TGTGCCAGTAGTATATATCTCGAGGGGGAGCTGTTTTTT. It yields the protein CASSIYLEGELFF.

This rearrangement joins TRBV4-3 to TRBJ2-3; the D is unclear. Germline-derived CDR1 and CDR2 are LGHNA and YSLEER. This CDR3 is 12 amino acids long. V was pared by 0 bases and J by 7 bases, with 5 bases between. Here the CDR3 reads CASSQDFHTQYF. The CDR3 bases are TGCGCCAGCAGCCAAGATTTTCATACGCAGTATTTT.

The V gene is TRBV4-3, the J gene TRBJ1-1; D may be TRBD1 (6 bases). With 6 bases removed from V and 1 base from J, the gap between germline ends came to 12 bases. This CDR3 contains 14 residues. Germline V gene lookup returns CDR1 LGHNA and CDR2 YSLEER. CDR3 DNA sequence: TGCGCCAGCAGTCGTGGACAGAAGAACACTGAAGCTTTCTTT. The encoded protein is CASSRGQKNTEAFF.

V and J are TRBV5-1 and TRBJ2-7, with D possibly being TRBD1 or TRBD2 (5 bases each). Germline-derived CDR1 and CDR2 are SGHRS and YFSETQ. V was pared by 4 bases and J by 6 bases, with 17 bases between. The CDR3 sequence is 14 residues long. CDR3 sequence reads: CASSQRLRGSEQYF. The CDR3 DNA reads TGCGCCAGCAGCCAGCGTTTGAGGGGTTCCGAGCAGTACTTC.

This rearrangement joins TRBV7-9 to TRBJ2-1; 9 nucleotides agree with TRBD2. J was trimmed by 4 bases and V by 4 bases; bases with no gene match: 8. CDR1 SEHNR and CDR2 FQNEAQ come from the germline V gene (reference sequence). This CDR3 is 16 amino acids long. The CDR3 region has the DNA TGTGCCAGCAGCTCGGTGACTAGCGGTGCATACAATGAGCAGTTCTTC. Its protein is CASSSVTSGAYNEQFF.

V and J are TRBV7-8 and TRBJ2-7, with TRBD2 matching 10 bases. The germline CDR1 and CDR2 sequences are SGHVS and FQNEAQ. After removal of 5 bases from V and 6 bases from J, the junction contained 13 bases not matched to a gene. This CDR3 region has 16 residues. CDR3 sequence: CASSPRRVAGGPEQYF. The CDR3 DNA is TGTGCCAGCAGCCCCCGCAGGGTAGCGGGAGGACCCGAGCAGTACTTC. The full variable domain, completed using reference TRBV7-8 and TRBJ2-7, is GAGVSQSPRYKVAKRGQDVALRCDPISGHVSLFWYQQALGQGPEFLTYFQNEAQLDKSGLPSDRFFAERPEGSVSTLKIQRTQQEDSAVYLCASSPRRVAGGPEQYFGPGTRLTVT.

The chain is built from TRBV11-3 and TRBJ2-3; unclear D gene. This CDR3 spans 13 amino acids. The germline gives CDR1 SGHNT, CDR2 YENEEA. Trimming took off 5 bases at V and 2 bases at J, with 8 bases between the two ends. The CDR3 DNA follows: TGTGCCAGCAGCCAGTTTCTCACAGATACGCAGTATTTT. Translation gives CASSQFLTDTQYF.

The chain is built from TRBV19 and TRBJ1-5, with a possible D match to TRBD1 (5 bases). The CDR3 covers 18 residues. CDR1 and CDR2 (germline): LNHDA, SQIVND (reference sequence). Deletions cut 0 bases from V and 6 bases from J, with 21 bases between. CDR3 DNA sequence: TGTGCCAGTAGTATAGATGGGGACGCTGCTTGGGGGATTCAGCCCCAGCATTTT. This sequence encodes CASSIDGDAAWGIQPQHF.

The chain employs TRBV28 and TRBJ2-3; D may be TRBD1 or TRBD2 (5 bases each). Between the trimmed V and J ends, which lost 7 bases and 3 bases, there was a span of 20 bases. Germline V gives CDR1 MDHEN, CDR2 SYDVKM. The CDR3 runs 16 residues. CDR3 amino acids: CASTSGPATATDTQYF. The DNA of the CDR3 is TGTGCCAGCACCTCGGGACCGGCCACAGCAACAGATACGCAGTATTTT.

The CDR3 DNA reads TGTGCCAGCAGCCAGACTAGCGTTCAAGAGACCCAGTACTTC. Translated, it gives CASSQTSVQETQYF. The J gene is TRBJ2-5, the V gene TRBV5-8, with 8 positions matching TRBD2. Per the germline V gene, CDR1 is SGHTS and CDR2 is YDEGEE. The CDR3 is 14 residues long. Trimming cost V 4 bases and J 2 bases; bases outside gene matches: 4.

This clone appeared once. This chain joins TRBV4-2 and TRBJ2-1; D might be TRBD1 (6 bases). Per germline, CDR1 LGHNA and CDR2 YNFKEQ. V shed 2 bases and J shed 5 bases, with 16 bases lying between them. The CDR3 runs 16 residues. This CDR3 is CASSQRGIRQNNEQFF. The CDR3 DNA is TGTGCCAGCAGCCAAAGGGGGATACGGCAGAACAATGAGCAGTTCTTC.

The gene calls are TRBV19 and TRBJ2-2; D not resolved. V lost 6 bases and J 2 bases, leaving 10 bases between the germline ends. Germline CDR1 and CDR2: LNHDA and SQIVND (reference sequence). There are 14 residues in the CDR3. The CDR3 DNA reads TGTGCCAGTAGGGCCGACGGCAACACCGGGGAGCTGTTTTTT. Translated: CASRADGNTGELFF.

This chain uses TRBV28 with TRBJ2-7; the D gene is possibly TRBD2 (6 bases). Between the trimmed V and J ends, which lost 5 bases and 2 bases, there was a span of 13 bases. The CDR3 has 14 residues. The germline V gene has CDR1 MDHEN and CDR2 SYDVKM. CDR3: CASSPGDGTYEQYF. The CDR3 coding sequence is TGTGCCAGCAGTCCGGGGGACGGGACCTACGAGCAGTACTTC.

The chain employs TRBV21-1 and TRBJ1-5. TRBV21-1 is noted as a pseudogene. This CDR3 region has 11 residues. The CDR3 is CVGGPDQPQHF. CDR3 coding DNA: TGTGTCGGGGGGCCCGATCAGCCCCAGCATTTT.

The chain joins TRBV11-3 to TRBJ2-2, with no clear D. This CDR3 spans 14 amino acids. The V gene's germline CDR1 is SGHNT and CDR2 YENEEA. With 2 bases removed from V and 5 bases from J, the gap between germline ends came to 9 bases. The CDR3: CASSLSSQTGELFF. For the CDR3, the DNA is TGTGCCAGCAGCTTATCATCACAGACCGGGGAGCTGTTTTTT.

The V and J genes are TRBV7-9 and TRBJ2-1; TRBD1 aligns across 10 bases. Germline values: CDR1 SEHNR, CDR2 FQNEAQ (reference sequence). The CDR3 is made up of 13 amino acids. V lost 4 bases and J lost 9; bases outside the gene matches: 3. The CDR3 spells CASSSGQGTEQFF. In nucleotides, the CDR3 is TGTGCCAGCAGCTCGGGACAGGGGACTGAGCAGTTCTTC.

The V and J genes are TRBV11-3 and TRBJ2-7; 13 bases line up with TRBD2. The ends lost 5 bases at V and 8 bases at J; junction bases unmatched: 15. CDR1 and CDR2 from the germline V gene are SGHNT and YENEEA. The CDR3 runs 17 residues. CDR3 amino acids: CASSPRELAGGSRKQYF. CDR3 in DNA: TGTGCCAGCAGCCCCAGGGAACTAGCGGGAGGGTCGAGGAAGCAGTACTTC. The full variable domain, completed using reference TRBV11-3 and TRBJ2-7, is EAGVVQSPRYKIIEKKQPVAFWCNPISGHNTLYWYLQNLGQGPELLIRYENEEAVDDSQLPKDRFSAERLKGVDSTLKIQPAELGDSAVYLCASSPRELAGGSRKQYFGPGTRLTVT.